The next 12 T cell receptor beta chains were all read from a single sample in a study of shared clonotypes between healthy human individuals. Positive CCR7 selection of CD45RO-negative cells yielded the naive CD8 cells, and terminally differentiated effector memory CD45RA+ cells were excluded. Profiling relied on immunoSEQ multiplex PCR, and the TCRdb table lists in-frame clones only, not all of them. The table includes approximately 1.9 million clones, around 93% detected once. Sequenced material: naive CD8+ T cells from PBMCs. The receptors originated from a man younger than 30 in good health. Some clones in this sample may be carry-over from other donors' samples.

V and J are TRBV6-5 and TRBJ2-1; D remains ambiguous. Trimming took 2 bases from V and 4 from J, leaving 12 bases between them. Germline V gene data show CDR1 as MNHEY and CDR2 as SVGAGI. The CDR3 extends over 15 amino acids. The chain's CDR3 is CASSYDPGRYNEQFF. In DNA, the CDR3 is TGTGCCAGCAGTTACGACCCTGGCCGGTACAATGAGCAGTTCTTC.

The V and J genes are TRBV28 and TRBJ1-5, with 7 nucleotides matching TRBD1. Germline V gives CDR1 MDHEN, CDR2 SYDVKM. Losses at the gene ends were 10 bases for V and 5 bases for J; bases not matched to a gene: 11. There are 14 residues in the CDR3. This CDR3 reads CATARRGDDQPQHF. In DNA, the CDR3 is TGTGCCACCGCCCGCAGGGGGGATGATCAGCCCCAGCATTTT.

This clone was picked up one time. The rearrangement links TRBV29-1 to TRBJ2-1, with D perhaps matching TRBD1 or TRBD2 (6 bases each). The germline CDR1 and CDR2 sequences are SQVTM and ANQGSEA. The CDR3 covers 15 residues. Trimming took 2 bases from V and 2 from J, leaving 13 bases between them. As DNA, the CDR3 is TGCAGCGTTGAAAGGGGGACTTTGGCCTACAATGAGCAGTTCTTC. Translating gives CSVERGTLAYNEQFF.

The chain is built from TRBV11-2 and TRBJ2-1; 10 bases map to TRBD1. Germline assignment: CDR1 SGHAT and CDR2 FQNNGV. The CDR3 extends over 13 amino acids. The J segment lost 10 bases and the V segment lost 7 bases, leaving 7 bases of the junction unmatched. The CDR3 protein is CASKDRGATEQFF. CDR3 nucleotides: TGTGCCAGCAAGGACAGGGGGGCGACAGAGCAGTTCTTC.

This clone was seen just once. The V and J genes are TRBV30 and TRBJ1-3; D unresolved. The CDR3 is made up of 14 amino acids. CDR1 is GTSNPN and CDR2 is SVGIG in the germline V gene (reference sequence). Trimming removed 4 bases at V and 0 bases at J, with 10 bases between. CDR3 sequence: CAWNGVNSGNTIYF. CDR3 in DNA: TGTGCCTGGAATGGGGTTAACTCTGGAAACACCATATATTTT.

DNA of the CDR3: TGTGCCAGCACCCCAACCTCCACCACAGATACGCAGTATTTT. Protein: CASTPTSTTDTQYF. The V and J genes are TRBV16 and TRBJ2-3; D gene ambiguous. The CDR3 is 14 residues long. V shed 7 bases and J shed 2 bases, with 13 bases lying between them. Germline values: CDR1 KGHSY, CDR2 FQNENV.

The genes are TRBV7-9 and TRBJ1-4; TRBD1 matches at 7 bases. CDR1 SEHNR and CDR2 FQNEAQ come from the germline V gene (reference sequence). The CDR3 is 14 residues long. V was clipped by 6 bases and J by 6 bases; unmatched bases: 7. The CDR3 DNA is TGTGCCAGCAGACAAGGGACAGCGCATGAAAAACTGTTTTTT. Translating gives CASRQGTAHEKLFF. The full variable domain, with the rest looked up from reference TRBV7-9 and TRBJ1-4, is DTGVSQNPRHKITKRGQNVTFRCDPISEHNRLYWYRQTLGQGPEFLTYFQNEAQLEKSRLLSDRFSAERPKGSFSTLEIQRTEQGDSAMYLCASRQGTAHEKLFFGSGTQLSVL.

This clone was counted once. J is TRBJ2-2 and V is TRBV27; 7 bases map to TRBD2. Germline assignment: CDR1 MNHEY and CDR2 SMNVEV (reference sequence). Losses at the gene ends were 3 bases for V and 4 bases for J; bases not matched to a gene: 20. CDR3 size: 20 residues. The CDR3 sequence is CASSFLSIAGERGFTGELFF. In DNA, the CDR3 is TGTGCCAGCAGTTTCCTCTCCATAGCGGGTGAACGTGGATTCACCGGGGAGCTGTTTTTT.

The rearrangement uses TRBV7-9 and TRBJ2-7; a weak D match, TRBD1 (6 bases). The V end was cut by 4 bases, the J end by 3 bases, with 13 bases between. The germline gives CDR1 SEHNR, CDR2 FQNEAQ (reference sequence). The CDR3 extends over 14 amino acids. The DNA of the CDR3 is TGTGCCAGCAGCTCCGGGACAAAGCACTACGAGCAGTACTTC. Encoded protein: CASSSGTKHYEQYF.

This chain uses TRBV15 with TRBJ2-3; 10 nucleotides match TRBD2. Germline CDR1 and CDR2: LNHNV and YYDKDF (reference sequence). This CDR3 comprises 14 residues. The J segment lost 2 bases and the V segment lost 5 bases, leaving 1 base of the junction unmatched. The CDR3 spells CATSLAGDTDTQYF. CDR3 DNA: TGTGCCACCAGCCTAGCGGGAGACACAGATACGCAGTATTTT.

This sequence joins TRBV9 and TRBJ2-5; 9 nucleotides match TRBD2. This CDR3 region has 17 residues. After removal of 0 bases from V and 5 bases from J, the junction contained 11 bases not matched to a gene. Looked up from germline, CDR1 is SGDLS and CDR2 is YYNGEE. The CDR3 region has the DNA TGTGCCAGCAGCGTAGGTAGCGGGAGAAAAGAATGGGAGACCCAGTACTTC. Translated: CASSVGSGRKEWETQYF.

The chain links TRBV4-1 to TRBJ2-3, with D hard to call. The germline V and J ends were trimmed by 1 base and 1 base, with 9 bases remaining between them. CDR3 length: 15 residues. Germline CDR1 is MGHRA and CDR2 is YSYEKL. DNA for the CDR3: TGCGCCAGCAGCCAAGGCGCCAGAGGCACAGATACGCAGTATTTT. It yields the protein CASSQGARGTDTQYF.